Sequencing of this TCR beta chain was carried out in a study of T cell clones after liver transplantation. Sequencing used immunoSEQ multiplex PCR; TCRdb keeps in-frame clones, though not all of them. This sample has 7,500 to 10,000 clones; about 72% occur once, and the top ten carry approximately 23%. Sequenced here: CD8+ T cells from blood, sampled at the approximately 16-month timepoint. This receptor was obtained from a human patient who received a liver transplant. Among the T cells, some may be from the graft donor.

DNA for the CDR3: TGTGCCAGCAGCCCGATGGACAGGGGTTATCGCTACACCTTC. Residues: CASSPMDRGYRYTF. The rearrangement uses TRBV7-2 and TRBJ1-2; TRBD1 agrees at 9 bases. Germline CDR1 is SGHTA and CDR2 is FQGNSA. This CDR3 comprises 14 residues. V lost 5 bases to trimming and J lost 9 bases; unmatched junction nucleotides: 10.